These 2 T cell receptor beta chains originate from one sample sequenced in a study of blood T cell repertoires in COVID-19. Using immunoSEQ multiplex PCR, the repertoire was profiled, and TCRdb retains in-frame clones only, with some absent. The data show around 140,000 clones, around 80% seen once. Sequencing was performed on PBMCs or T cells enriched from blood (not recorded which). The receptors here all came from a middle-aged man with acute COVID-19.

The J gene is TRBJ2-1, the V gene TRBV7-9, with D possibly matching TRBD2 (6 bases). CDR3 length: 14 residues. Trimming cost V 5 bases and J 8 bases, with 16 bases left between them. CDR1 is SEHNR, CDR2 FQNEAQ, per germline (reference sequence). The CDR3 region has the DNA TGTGCCAGCAGCGGGGACTCCTCCGCCTATGAGCAGTTCTTC. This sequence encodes CASSGDSSAYEQFF. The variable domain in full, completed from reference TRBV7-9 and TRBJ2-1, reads DTGVSQNPRHKITKRGQNVTFRCDPISEHNRLYWYRQTLGQGPEFLTYFQNEAQLEKSRLLSDRFSAERPKGSFSTLEIQRTEQGDSAMYLCASSGDSSAYEQFFGPGTRLTVL.

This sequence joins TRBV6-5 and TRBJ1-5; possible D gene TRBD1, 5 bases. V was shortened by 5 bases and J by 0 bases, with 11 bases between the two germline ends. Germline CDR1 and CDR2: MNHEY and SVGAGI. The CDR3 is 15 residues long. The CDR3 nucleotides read TGTGCCAGCAGTCCTGACAGTTATAGCAATCAGCCCCAGCATTTT. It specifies CASSPDSYSNQPQHF.